Described below is a single TCR beta chain sequence and its context. The antigen it recognizes is unknown. Nothing much larger sits one base from this clone, and base qualities are not available. The data derive from a study of T cells in localized non-small cell lung cancer (dated by TCRdb to about 2020). General notes on the study: The study examined T cell repertoires in under 300 patients with early-stage NSCLC and compared tumors with uninvolved tumor-adjacent lungs. The cohort comprised roughly 230 treatment-naïve NSCLC patients with resected, localized lung tumors. Of the NSCLC patients, fewer than 150 were male and approximately 99 were female, and the mean age was about 69 years.

TCR beta CDR3 regions were sequenced from DNA using the immunoSEQ Assay. Concerning the study's data processing: To compute T cell density, TCR beta template counts were normalized to usable DNA, which was estimated by amplifying housekeeping genes. The preseqR package was used to estimate richness by extrapolating to 400,000 templates for PBMC samples and to 120,000 templates for tissue samples. Clonality was defined as one minus Pielou's evenness. Differential abundance testing on productive amino-acid clonotypes, with a minimum total count of 5 and an alpha of 0.1, was used to identify tissue-enriched TCRs. The Jaccard Index and the Morisita Overlap Index were used to quantify repertoire overlap between compartments. GLIPH grouped TCR beta CDR3s together with public tetramer-defined viral CDR3s, and a viral motif had to include at least three viral sequences and also show V-gene enrichment. TCRdb holds this immuneACCESS table with in-frame rearrangements only. Some clones are missing; in checked studies, unresolved V genes explain under half, and the rest has no known cause. Clone size and the V and J calls come from that table; the DNA yielded D and trimming. For this sample the table gives about 60,000 clones, of which under 90% were detected only once. The ten most abundant clones make up roughly 1.9% of the sample.

Relative to germline, V is 5 bases shorter and J is 3 bases shorter, with 20 bases between their ends. CDR1 and CDR2 (MNHEY, SMNVEV) derive from the germline V gene (reference sequence). The cysteine opens and the phenylalanine closes a CDR3 of 17 amino acids. The sequence is cut down to CDR3 DNA, 51 bases in frame from base 1. At diagnosis, tumor, uninvolved tumor-adjacent lung and peripheral blood were collected and then preserved as a mix of FFPE and fresh-frozen material. For TCR repertoire profiling, blood samples were analyzed in the form of peripheral blood mononuclear cells. The paper's findings and limits, for the study overall: Higher blood T cell density associated with longer overall survival, while higher adjacent-lung clonality associated with shorter survival. Because multi-region tumor sequencing was not performed, intratumor heterogeneity could not be ruled out. A median of about 55 of the top 100 tumor clones were detected in paired uninvolved adjacent lung, and some 29 of these tumor clones were also found among the top 100 clones of the paired uninvolved adjacent lung. Since the design was exploratory, TCR variables were selected using unadjusted p-values with no false-discovery rate correction. Uninvolved tumor-adjacent lung showed the highest T cell clonality, higher than tumor, which suggests more focused antigenic responses in the uninvolved tumor-adjacent lung.

The rearrangement combines TRBV27 with TRBJ1-5; the D gene is possibly TRBD1, with 6 bases matching. The sequencing used peripheral blood, collected before any cancer treatment. This receptor was obtained from a woman aged 35 to 70 with stage I lung adenocarcinoma. The nucleotide sequence is TGTGCCAGCAGTCCGCGGACAGCCCGAGGGAACAATCAGCCCCAGCATTTT. It translates to CASSPRTARGNNQPQHF.